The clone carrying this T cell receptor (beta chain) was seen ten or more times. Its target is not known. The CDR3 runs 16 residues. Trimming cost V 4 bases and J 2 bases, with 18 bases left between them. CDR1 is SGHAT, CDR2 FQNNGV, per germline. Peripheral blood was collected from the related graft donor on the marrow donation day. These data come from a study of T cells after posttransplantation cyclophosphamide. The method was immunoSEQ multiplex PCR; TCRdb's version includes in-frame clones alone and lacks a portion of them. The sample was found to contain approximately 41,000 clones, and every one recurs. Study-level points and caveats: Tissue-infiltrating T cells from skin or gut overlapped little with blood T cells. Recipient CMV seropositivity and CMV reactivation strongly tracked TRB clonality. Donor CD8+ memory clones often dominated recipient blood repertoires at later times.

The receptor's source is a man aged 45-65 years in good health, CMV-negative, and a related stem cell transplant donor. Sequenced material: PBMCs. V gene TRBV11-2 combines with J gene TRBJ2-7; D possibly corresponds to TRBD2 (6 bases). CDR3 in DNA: TGTGCCAGCAGCTCCCTCTCCAGAGGGGAGGCCTACGAGCAGTACTTC. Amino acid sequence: CASSSLSRGEAYEQYF.